This passage covers 31 T cell receptor beta chains from one sample sequenced in a study of T-cell reconstitution after alpha-beta-depleted transplantation in children. Unique molecular identifiers featured in how the TCRbeta library was prepared. One entry per CDR3 protein, called by TCRdb with MiXCR from the PCR reads. The profile shows approximately 500,000 distinct CDR3 sequences, roughly a tenth of them singletons. Here the sequenced sample was PBMCs, taken before TCRalphabeta/CD19-depleted stem cell transplant. The source of these receptors is a child aged 2 to 10 with inherited bone marrow failure, due to receive a stem cell transplant.

This clonotype was counted at least ten times. The gene calls are TRBV28 and TRBJ2-7; possible D gene TRBD2, 5 bases. V lost 7 bases and J lost 3, with 10 bases in between. Germline V gene lookup returns CDR1 MDHEN and CDR2 SYDVKM. The CDR3 sequence is 12 residues long. The CDR3 reads CASKGDYYEQYF. The CDR3 nucleotides read TGTGCCAGCAAGGGCGACTACTACGAGCAGTACTTC.

At least ten counts were recorded for this clonotype. The V gene is TRBV9, the J gene TRBJ2-1; D is possibly TRBD1 or TRBD2 (5 bases each). Germline lookup yields CDR1 SGDLS and CDR2 YYNGEE. This CDR3 has 14 residues. Trimming stripped 0 bases from V and 8 bases from J, with 12 bases between. This chain's CDR3 is CASSVVGWDDEQFF. The CDR3 coding sequence is TGTGCCAGCAGCGTAGTGGGCTGGGACGATGAGCAGTTCTTC.

This clonotype was counted ten times or more. The J gene is TRBJ1-2, the V gene TRBV2; TRBD1 agrees at 7 bases. This CDR3 spans 13 amino acids. Germline assignment: CDR1 SNHLY and CDR2 FYNNEI. Unmatched junction bases numbered 9, after V lost 6 bases and J lost 8 bases. The CDR3 sequence: CASRGDSLRGYTF. CDR3 in DNA: TGTGCCAGCAGGGGGGACAGCCTACGCGGCTACACCTTC.

At least ten counts were recorded for this clonotype. The V call is TRBV5-6, the J call TRBJ2-2; 9 bases are a match to TRBD2. The CDR3 covers 16 residues. The V and J ends lost 4 bases and 3 bases, in that order; junction bases with no gene match: 7. Germline CDR1 and CDR2: SGHDT and YYEEEE. In DNA form, the CDR3 reads TGTGCCAGCAGCCCGGGACTAGCCGCGTACACCGGGGAGCTGTTTTTT. Its protein is CASSPGLAAYTGELFF.

The V gene is TRBV6-2 or TRBV6-3, the J gene TRBJ1-5; 9 bases map to TRBD1. Germline values: CDR1 MNHEY, CDR2 SVGEGT. The CDR3 runs 16 residues. Trimming at V came to 0 bases and at J to 2 bases, leaving 2 bases not matched to a gene. The CDR3 coding sequence is TGTGCCAGCAGTTACTCGGACAGGGGACGCAATCAGCCCCAGCATTTT. Amino acids: CASSYSDRGRNQPQHF.

This clonotype was seen only a few times. The genes are TRBV4-1 and TRBJ2-6, with D uncertain. This CDR3 spans 18 amino acids. Between the trimmed V and J ends, which lost 0 bases and 0 bases, there was a span of 12 bases. CDR1 and CDR2 (germline): MGHRA, YSYEKL. As DNA, the CDR3 is TGCGCCAGCAGCCAAGACGGCGGATTGAGCTCTGGGGCCAACGTCCTGACTTTC. Residues: CASSQDGGLSSGANVLTF.

This clonotype has ten or more counts. The rearrangement joins TRBV12-3 or TRBV12-4 to TRBJ2-3, with 12 nucleotides matching TRBD2. The J segment lost 4 bases and the V segment lost 3 bases, leaving 8 bases of the junction unmatched. The CDR3 contains 17 residues. CDR3 in DNA: TGTGCCAGCAGTTTGGTGACTAGCGGGAGAACGGCAGATACGCAGTATTTT. This sequence encodes CASSLVTSGRTADTQYF.

This clonotype occurred many times. The V call is TRBV12-3 or TRBV12-4, the J call TRBJ2-1, with unresolved D. The CDR3 sequence is 14 residues long. The V end lost 11 bases, the J end lost 5 bases, and 19 bases lay between the germline ends. The CDR3 DNA follows: TGTGCCTGTATAGAAGGAAGGGTCCACAATGAGCAGTTCTTC. Translation gives CACIEGRVHNEQFF.

This clonotype occurred a few times. CDR3 sequence reads: CASKDRGYNEQFF. CDR3 nucleotides: TGTGCCAGCAAAGACAGGGGCTACAATGAGCAGTTCTTC. V is TRBV27 and J is TRBJ2-1, with 8 bases that match TRBD1. This CDR3 contains 13 residues. J gave up 3 bases and V 7 bases, and 2 bases lay outside the gene matches. Germline V CDR1 and CDR2: MNHEY, SMNVEV (reference sequence).

This clonotype was counted ten times or more. The CDR3 sequence: CASSNGQSHEQYF. The CDR3 bases are TGTGCCAGCAGCAATGGACAGTCCCACGAGCAGTACTTC. This sequence joins TRBV7-9 and TRBJ2-7, with D perhaps matching TRBD1 (6 bases). Trimming shortened V by 5 bases and J by 5 bases, and 13 bases separated the two germline ends. CDR3 size: 13 residues. Germline values: CDR1 SEHNR, CDR2 FQNEAQ (reference sequence).

This clonotype was detected many times. The genes are TRBV7-9 and TRBJ2-7; TRBD2 matches at 8 bases. The V segment lost 2 bases and the J segment 4 bases; nucleotides outside the gene matches: 13. The CDR3 has 17 amino acids. Germline CDR1 SEHNR, CDR2 FQNEAQ (reference sequence). The chain's CDR3 is CASSLPGSGSAGYEQYF. CDR3 DNA: TGTGCCAGCAGCTTACCGGGGAGCGGGAGCGCAGGTTACGAGCAGTACTTC.

Only a few counts were recorded for this clonotype. V usage is TRBV12-3 or TRBV12-4 and J usage is TRBJ2-3; the match to TRBD1 covers 7 bases. With 5 bases clipped from V and 3 bases from J, the junction kept 5 bases outside the gene matches. This CDR3 is 14 amino acids long. In DNA, the CDR3 is TGTGCCAGCAGTAGACAGGGAAAGACAGATACGCAGTATTTT. This sequence encodes CASSRQGKTDTQYF.

This clonotype was recorded at least ten times. The chain links TRBV7-2 to TRBJ1-3; no clear D gene. CDR1 is SGHTA, CDR2 FQGNSA, per germline. Deletions cut 3 bases from V and 1 base from J, with 10 bases between. The CDR3 spans 15 residues. Written as DNA, the CDR3 is TGTGCCAGCAGCTTTCAGCACTTTTCTGGAAACACCATATATTTT. Translation gives CASSFQHFSGNTIYF.

The V call is TRBV24-1, the J call TRBJ2-5, with 7 bases fitting TRBD1. This CDR3 is 16 amino acids long. V shed 4 bases and J 2 bases; nucleotides not matched to a gene: 9. CDR1 and CDR2 from the germline V gene are KGHDR and SFDVKD. The CDR3 DNA reads as TGTGCCACCAGTGACCTACCCGGACAGGAGCAAGAGACCCAGTACTTC. Its translation: CATSDLPGQEQETQYF.

The chain joins TRBV2 to TRBJ2-1, with 9 bases lining up with TRBD1. Germline V gives CDR1 SNHLY, CDR2 FYNNEI. V gave up 4 bases and J gave up 7 bases; unmatched junction bases: 23. The CDR3 contains 20 residues. The CDR3 sequence: CASSGMTGQGWLAVKNEQFF. The CDR3 DNA follows: TGTGCCAGCAGTGGGATGACCGGACAGGGGTGGCTAGCGGTCAAAAATGAGCAGTTCTTC.

V usage is TRBV6-1 and J usage is TRBJ1-2, with 10 positions matching TRBD1. V was clipped by 5 bases and J by 4 bases; unmatched bases: 10. The germline V gene encodes CDR1 MNHNS and CDR2 SASEGT. This CDR3 is built from 16 residues. The CDR3 is CASSRLTGGGSYGYTF. The CDR3 DNA reads TGTGCCAGCAGTCGTCTGACAGGGGGCGGTAGCTATGGCTACACCTTC.

The chain recombines TRBV29-1 with TRBJ1-4; 9 nucleotides line up with TRBD1. Germline-derived CDR1 and CDR2 are SQVTM and ANQGSEA. The CDR3 runs 15 residues. With 5 bases clipped from V and 8 bases from J, the junction kept 12 bases outside the gene matches. CDR3 nucleotides: TGCAGCGTTCTTAAATACGACAGGGGGAAGGAAAAACTGTTTTTT. Translating it yields CSVLKYDRGKEKLFF.

This clonotype was recorded at least ten times. The gene calls are TRBV19 and TRBJ1-1; TRBD1 might be the D (5 bases). The length of the CDR3 is 15 residues. Germline V CDR1 and CDR2: LNHDA, SQIVND (reference sequence). V was trimmed by 3 bases and J by 5 bases, leaving 16 bases between them. In DNA form, the CDR3 reads TGTGCCAGTAGTATTGTAGGAGCGGGGGGTACTGAAGCTTTCTTT. Protein: CASSIVGAGGTEAFF.

V gene TRBV4-3 combines with J gene TRBJ2-7; D might be TRBD1 (10 bases). CDR3 length: 14 amino acids. V was clipped by 2 bases and J by 7 bases, with 15 bases between them. The V gene's germline CDR1 is LGHNA and CDR2 YSLEER. In DNA form, the CDR3 reads TGCGCCAGCAGCCAACTAGCGGGACAGGGGGAGCAGTACTTC. As protein: CASSQLAGQGEQYF.

At least ten counts were recorded for this clonotype. The genes are TRBV3-1 and TRBJ2-1, with D perhaps matching TRBD1 (5 bases). This CDR3 spans 15 amino acids. The ends were cut back, 6 bases at V and 8 bases at J, with 20 bases in the middle. Germline CDR1 LGHDT, CDR2 YNNKEL (reference sequence). CDR3 sequence: CASSRQNRVGYEQFF. The CDR3, as DNA: TGTGCCAGCAGTCGACAGAATAGGGTTGGCTATGAGCAGTTCTTC.

The rearrangement links TRBV7-9 to TRBJ1-2, with TRBD1 matching over 11 bases. The CDR3 is 13 residues long. Germline assignment: CDR1 SEHNR and CDR2 FQNEAQ (reference sequence). V shed 7 bases and J 6 bases; nucleotides not matched to a gene: 4. CDR3 nucleotides: TGTGCCAGCACCCCGGACAGGGGGCATGGCTACACCTTC. Its translation: CASTPDRGHGYTF.

This clonotype showed up many times. The rearrangement uses TRBV11-1 and TRBJ2-1, with a possible D match to TRBD1 (6 bases). This CDR3 contains 18 residues. Trimming removed 4 bases from V and 9 bases from J, with 28 bases in between. In germline, CDR1 is SGHAT, CDR2 FQDESV (reference sequence). The CDR3 reads CASSYRPATVLGRGEQFF. As DNA, the CDR3 is TGTGCCAGCAGCTATCGTCCTGCTACGGTCCTCGGCAGGGGTGAGCAGTTCTTC.

This clonotype was picked up many times. V and J are TRBV6-5 and TRBJ1-2; 8 nucleotides match TRBD1. The V segment lost 4 bases and the J segment 8 bases; nucleotides outside the gene matches: 9. CDR1 and CDR2 from the germline V gene are MNHEY and SVGAGI. This CDR3 comprises 14 residues. CDR3 sequence reads: CASSSTGQGGGYTF. The CDR3 coding sequence is TGTGCCAGCAGTTCCACCGGACAGGGCGGCGGCTACACCTTC.

This clonotype was seen at least ten times. The chain recombines TRBV4-3 with TRBJ2-7; 10 nucleotides match TRBD1. CDR3 length equals 16 residues. CDR1 and CDR2 from the germline V gene are LGHNA and YSLEER. The V segment lost 1 base and the J segment 2 bases; nucleotides outside the gene matches: 5. The CDR3 here is CASSQGAGTGAYEQYF. The CDR3 bases are TGCGCCAGCAGCCAAGGGGCCGGGACAGGGGCCTACGAGCAGTACTTC.

This clonotype was recorded at least ten times. The chain recombines TRBV28 with TRBJ1-1, with 7 nucleotides matching TRBD1. The CDR3 has 14 residues. Germline CDR1 reads MDHEN; CDR2 reads SYDVKM. V lost 5 bases and J lost 4; bases outside the gene matches: 7. The CDR3 DNA is TGTGCCAGCAGTGCGACAGGGACGGTCACTGAAGCTTTCTTT. This codes for CASSATGTVTEAFF.

This chain uses TRBV5-1 with TRBJ2-1; TRBD2 might be the D (6 bases). Looked up from germline, CDR1 is SGHRS and CDR2 is YFSETQ. V was shortened by 0 bases and J by 7 bases, with 17 bases between the two germline ends. This CDR3 is built from 16 residues. This chain's CDR3 is CASSLAEGGAGNEQFF. In DNA form, the CDR3 reads TGCGCCAGCAGCTTGGCCGAAGGAGGGGCCGGAAATGAGCAGTTCTTC.

The table lists this clonotype with many counts. The V and J genes are TRBV19 and TRBJ2-7; 10 bases map to TRBD2. Germline V lookup: CDR1 LNHDA, CDR2 SQIVND (reference sequence). The CDR3 is 16 amino acids. Trimming removed 5 bases from V and 3 bases from J; junction bases left unmatched: 10. In nucleotides, the CDR3 is TGTGCCAGTAGTTCTGAACTAGCGGGATTTGTCTACGAGCAGTACTTC. This translates into CASSSELAGFVYEQYF.

This clonotype was recorded many times. CDR3 sequence: CASSLGTSGSHEQFF. The CDR3 DNA reads TGTGCCAGCAGCTTAGGGACTAGCGGGAGTCATGAGCAGTTCTTC. The chain recombines TRBV7-8 with TRBJ2-1; TRBD2 agrees at 13 bases. This CDR3 region has 15 residues. V lost 1 base to trimming and J lost 8 bases; unmatched junction nucleotides: 2. CDR1 and CDR2 (germline): SGHVS, FQNEAQ.

Remarks on this clonotype: The junction departs from the called germline gene at one end, perhaps through a read error. The J gene is TRBJ2-1, the V gene TRBV24-1, with D possibly TRBD2 on 5 matching bases. Germline CDR1 is KGHDR and CDR2 is SFDVKD. The CDR3 extends over 16 amino acids. The CDR3: CATSDPVPSSYDEQFF. The CDR3, as DNA: TGTGCCACCAGTGATCCCGTCCCTAGCTCCTACGATGAGCAGTTCTTC.

This clonotype was seen repeatedly, ten times or more. V and J are TRBV5-1 and TRBJ2-2, with D hard to call. Germline CDR1 SGHRS, CDR2 YFSETQ. CDR3 size: 16 residues. Trimming shortened V by 0 bases and J by 2 bases, and 11 bases separated the two germline ends. CDR3 residues: CASSLVDYPNTGELFF. CDR3 nucleotide sequence: TGCGCCAGCAGCTTGGTTGATTACCCTAACACCGGGGAGCTGTTTTTT.

This clonotype was recorded at least ten times. The V call is TRBV4-1, the J call TRBJ2-3; TRBD2 aligns across 10 bases. V was clipped by 6 bases and J by 4 bases; unmatched bases: 4. The CDR3 spans 14 residues. CDR1 and CDR2 from the germline V gene are MGHRA and YSYEKL. CDR3: CASRQREGADTQYF. The CDR3 DNA follows: TGCGCCAGCAGGCAGCGGGAGGGGGCAGATACGCAGTATTTT.